The rows below give T cell receptor beta chains drawn from one sample of a study of naive and memory T cell subsets. Each CDR3 protein is one row after TCRdb ran MiXCR on the 5' RACE reads. The sample holds tens of thousands of distinct CDR3 sequences; less than 10% are singletons and the top ten take around 9.8%. The receptors shown here come from a female donor in good health. Both conserved end residues are part of each CDR3. A D gene is named only where the DNA matches it firmly. Clone size is given for some rows only: seen once, a few or many times, or a class if the clone is expanded.

D	J	size	V	CDR3	DNA
TRBD2	TRBJ2-5	NA	TRBV5-4	CASSVAGGQETQYF	TGTGCCAGCAGCGTAGCGGGGGGACAAGAGACCCAGTACTTC
TRBD2	TRBJ2-5	many	TRBV20-1	CSASRGLGQETQYF	TGCAGTGCTAGTAGAGGACTAGGGCAAGAGACCCAGTACTTC
NA	TRBJ2-4	NA	TRBV28	CASSSDRMDKNIQYF	TGTGCCAGCAGTTCAGACAGGATGGACAAAAACATTCAGTACTTC
TRBD1	TRBJ2-1	few	TRBV29-1	CSGLTGSSYNEQFF	TGCAGCGGCCTGACAGGGAGCTCCTACAATGAGCAGTTCTTC
NA	TRBJ2-1	few	TRBV12-3/TRBV12-4	CASTNGLDHNEQFF	TGTGCCAGCACAAACGGACTCGACCACAATGAGCAGTTCTTC
NA	TRBJ2-4	NA	TRBV13	CASSSTSRIQYF	TGTGCCAGCAGCTCGACCTCTCGGATTCAGTACTTC
NA	TRBJ1-6	many	TRBV9	CASSGGRANSPLHF	TGTGCCAGCAGCGGAGGCAGGGCGAATTCACCCCTCCACTTT
TRBD1	TRBJ2-2	many	TRBV4-3	CASSQVKVSGTGVYTGELFF	TGCGCCAGCAGCCAAGTGAAGGTCTCCGGGACAGGGGTTTACACCGGGGAGCTGTTTTTT
TRBD1	TRBJ1-1	NA	TRBV7-3	CASSSTGGAAEAFF	TGTGCCAGCAGTTCTACAGGGGGCGCCGCTGAAGCTTTCTTT
NA	TRBJ1-1	few	TRBV29-1	CSVAGTQARNTEAFF	TGCAGCGTTGCCGGGACCCAGGCGAGGAACACTGAAGCTTTCTTT
NA	TRBJ2-7	NA	TRBV11-2	CASSSGTYEQYF	TGTGCCAGCAGCTCGGGGACCTACGAGCAGTACTTC
NA	TRBJ2-7	few	TRBV7-3	CASSRTSGRASSYEQYF	TGTGCCAGCAGCAGGACGAGCGGACGGGCCAGCTCCTACGAGCAGTACTTC
NA	TRBJ2-5	many	TRBV20-1	CSASPGTWRETQYF	TGCAGTGCCTCCCCCGGGACATGGAGAGAGACCCAGTACTTC
TRBD1	TRBJ2-5	NA	TRBV5-1	CASSLEGGETQYF	TGCGCCAGCAGCTTGGAAGGGGGCGAGACCCAGTACTTC
TRBD1	TRBJ1-4	many	TRBV19	CASNTGEHEKLFF	TGTGCCAGTAACACAGGGGAACATGAAAAACTGTTTTTT
NA	TRBJ2-1	few	TRBV4-1	CASSQEWEARGVLGLSYNEQFF	TGCGCCAGCAGCCAAGAGTGGGAGGCGAGGGGGGTCCTGGGACTATCCTACAATGAGCAGTTCTTC
NA	TRBJ2-7	few	TRBV6-5	CASSYPDPFVRYEQYF	TGTGCCAGCAGTTATCCCGACCCTTTTGTGAGGTACGAGCAGTACTTC
TRBD1	TRBJ1-1	few	TRBV6-5	CASIDGDRGPTEAFF	TGTGCCAGCATAGACGGCGACAGGGGGCCCACTGAAGCTTTCTTT
NA	TRBJ1-1	NA	TRBV12-3/TRBV12-4	CASSIVVGNTEAFF	TGTGCCAGCAGCATCGTTGTGGGGAACACTGAAGCTTTCTTT
NA	TRBJ1-5	many	TRBV28	CALQSAFTNQPQHF	TGTGCCTTACAATCAGCTTTTACCAATCAGCCCCAGCATTTT
NA	TRBJ1-2	NA	TRBV28	CASSSPHGDTF	TGTGCCAGCAGCTCACCACATGGCGACACCTTC
NA	TRBJ2-7	few	TRBV6-2/TRBV6-3	CASSSTQRYEQYF	TGTGCCAGCAGTTCCACCCAACGTTACGAGCAGTACTTC
NA	TRBJ1-3	many	TRBV5-1	CASSETLAVGSGNTIYF	TGCGCCAGCAGTGAGACCCTGGCAGTAGGGTCTGGAAACACCATATATTTT
NA	TRBJ2-2	NA	TRBV20-1	CSARTPTGANTGELFF	TGCAGTGCCCGCACCCCGACTGGGGCGAACACCGGGGAGCTGTTTTTT
NA	TRBJ1-1	few	TRBV5-1	CASSLVGVTTEAFF	TGCGCCAGCAGCTTGGTGGGGGTAACCACTGAAGCTTTCTTT
NA	TRBJ1-3	NA	TRBV7-9	CVSSLRASSGNTIYF	TGTGTCAGCAGCTTACGGGCGAGCTCTGGAAACACCATATATTTT
NA	TRBJ1-1	many	TRBV6-2/TRBV6-3	CASRVSQNTEAFF	TGTGCCAGCAGGGTTTCTCAGAACACTGAAGCTTTCTTT
NA	TRBJ1-2	many	TRBV9	CASSQDGNYGYTF	TGTGCCAGCAGCCAGGACGGTAACTATGGCTACACCTTC
TRBD1	TRBJ1-1	NA	TRBV19	CASSIRTGSSTEAFF	TGTGCCAGTAGTATAAGGACAGGGAGTTCCACTGAAGCTTTCTTT
TRBD2	TRBJ2-1	many	TRBV6-5	CASSYWASGGSHNEQFF	TGTGCCAGCAGTTACTGGGCTAGCGGGGGGTCGCACAATGAGCAGTTCTTC
NA	TRBJ2-3	NA	TRBV3-1	CASRLGGTDTQYF	TGTGCCAGCAGGCTAGGGGGCACAGATACGCAGTATTTT
TRBD2	TRBJ2-7	few	TRBV13	CASSFTAGGPSEQYF	TGTGCCAGCAGCTTCACTGCGGGGGGGCCATCCGAGCAGTACTTC
NA	TRBJ2-6	NA	TRBV14	CASSQGAGGANVLTF	TGTGCCAGCAGCCAGGGGGCTGGTGGGGCCAACGTCCTGACTTTC
TRBD2	TRBJ2-1	NA	TRBV5-1	CASSLASGGANEQFF	TGCGCCAGCAGCTTGGCCAGCGGGGGGGCCAATGAGCAGTTCTTC
NA	TRBJ1-2	many	TRBV4-3	CASSQDRGRYTF	TGCGCCAGCAGCCAAGATCGGGGCCGCTACACCTTC
NA	TRBJ2-1	NA	TRBV18	CASSPPSRARYNEQFF	TGTGCCAGCTCACCACCGAGCAGGGCTAGATACAATGAGCAGTTCTTC
TRBD1	TRBJ2-5	few	TRBV28	CASKGAERGAETQYF	TGTGCCAGCAAGGGGGCAGAACGTGGAGCAGAGACCCAGTACTTC
NA	TRBJ1-1	NA	TRBV19	CASSISRQRNTEAFF	TGTGCCAGTAGTATAAGTCGGCAGAGGAACACTGAAGCTTTCTTT
TRBD2	TRBJ2-3	NA	TRBV4-1	CASSQDGGTGGDTQYF	TGCGCCAGCAGCCAAGATGGAGGGACGGGGGGGGATACGCAGTATTTT
NA	TRBJ1-5	NA	TRBV18	CASSLEYSNQPQHF	TGTGCCAGCTCTCTTGAGTATAGCAATCAGCCCCAGCATTTT
TRBD2	TRBJ2-3	many	TRBV7-2	CASSLAFLAGGETQYF	TGTGCCAGCAGCTTAGCTTTCCTAGCGGGGGGGGAGACGCAGTATTTT
TRBD2	TRBJ2-3	NA	TRBV6-6	CASSYALRLAGRTDTQYF	TGTGCCAGCAGCTACGCCCTAAGACTAGCGGGACGCACAGATACGCAGTATTTT
TRBD2	TRBJ2-7	many	TRBV12-3/TRBV12-4	CASRAGLASYEQYF	TGTGCCAGCAGGGCGGGACTAGCGTCCTACGAGCAGTACTTC
NA	TRBJ1-2	many	TRBV7-2	CASSRGPEEMYGYTF	TGTGCCAGCTCCCGGGGCCCGGAAGAGATGTATGGCTACACCTTC
NA	TRBJ1-1	many	TRBV11-2	CASSQGLTVRTEAFF	TGTGCCAGCAGCCAGGGCTTAACAGTCAGGACTGAAGCTTTCTTT
TRBD1	TRBJ2-1	few	TRBV7-2	CASGPGQDRFLQFF	TGTGCCAGTGGTCCGGGACAGGACCGCTTCTTGCAGTTCTTC
NA	TRBJ2-1	many	TRBV27	CATSPRNNEQFF	TGTGCCACCTCCCCGCGGAACAATGAGCAGTTCTTC
NA	TRBJ2-5	NA	TRBV5-4	CASSLSPREETQYF	TGTGCCAGCAGCTTGAGTCCCAGGGAAGAGACCCAGTACTTC
NA	TRBJ2-5	NA	TRBV4-2	CASSPGGREETQYF	TGTGCCAGCAGCCCCGGGGGGCGCGAAGAGACCCAGTACTTC
NA	TRBJ1-6	few	TRBV12-3/TRBV12-4	CASSKKYNSPLHF	TGTGCCAGCAGCAAGAAGTATAATTCACCCCTCCACTTT
NA	TRBJ1-3	NA	TRBV9	CASSVSSVTGNTIYF	TGTGCCAGCAGCGTCAGTTCCGTGACTGGAAACACCATATATTTT
NA	TRBJ2-1	NA	TRBV14	CASRSGQLGEQFF	TGTGCCAGCAGATCCGGCCAACTCGGTGAGCAGTTCTTC
NA	TRBJ2-5	few	TRBV29-1	CSVGLNQETQYF	TGCAGCGTTGGGTTAAACCAAGAGACCCAGTACTTC
NA	TRBJ2-3	NA	TRBV30	CAWSSISDRPYTDTQYF	TGTGCCTGGAGTTCCATTTCTGACAGGCCCTACACAGATACGCAGTATTTT
NA	TRBJ2-2	NA	TRBV29-1	CSVWTDGELFF	TGCAGCGTCTGGACGGACGGGGAGCTGTTTTTT
NA	TRBJ1-5	many	TRBV10-3	CATTPGDQPQHF	TGTGCCACCACCCCGGGAGATCAGCCCCAGCATTTT
TRBD2	TRBJ2-5	NA	TRBV6-2/TRBV6-3	CASASAGGYQETQYF	TGTGCCAGCGCCTCAGCGGGGGGGTACCAAGAGACCCAGTACTTC
NA	TRBJ1-5	many	TRBV9	CASSVTESRQPQHF	TGTGCCAGCAGCGTGACGGAATCTAGACAGCCCCAGCATTTT
TRBD2	TRBJ2-1	few	TRBV9	CASSPPGGGAYNEQFF	TGTGCCAGCAGCCCTCCGGGGGGAGGCGCCTACAATGAGCAGTTCTTC
TRBD1	TRBJ2-1	many	TRBV6-2/TRBV6-3	CASSYLQGGEQFF	TGTGCCAGCAGTTATTTACAGGGGGGTGAGCAGTTCTTC